This T cell receptor beta chain was sequenced for a study of cytomegalovirus exposure and HLA in healthy donors. Broader study findings: Both high specificity and high sensitivity reportedly marked the classifier's diagnosis of cytomegalovirus status.

Primers for the PCR totalled 60 Vbeta and 13 Jbeta. TCRdb's copy holds only in-frame clones and misses some; the assay was immunoSEQ multiplex PCR. The sample gives about 160,000 clones, over 75% of which show up once; around 2% is in the top ten. The germline CDR1 and CDR2 sequences are MNHEY and SVGAGI. The CDR3 spans 15 residues. Deletions cut 5 bases from V and 0 bases from J, with 11 bases between. As regards this clone: Its antigen is currently unknown.

The sequence came from a human donor in good health. The sample comprised PBMCs. V and J are TRBV6-5 and TRBJ1-3; D possibly corresponds to TRBD1 (5 bases). The CDR3 nucleotides read TGTGCCAGCAGTCGACAGTTTTCCTCTGGAAACACCATATATTTT. It specifies CASSRQFSSGNTIYF.